This TCR beta chain was profiled in a study of blood T cell repertoires in COVID-19. Across the whole study: The analysed material was cDNA or gDNA that came from T cells, B-cell-depleted T cells, or PBMCs.

The CDR3 contains 15 residues. The germline gives CDR1 SGHRS, CDR2 YFSETQ. Trimming took 0 bases from V and 4 from J; bases not matched to a gene: 5. As handled by the study authors: Amplification of reference gene primers was used by the study to estimate nucleated cell counts. The repertoire was sequenced with immunoSEQ multiplex PCR; TCRdb's copy has only in-frame clones and lacks some. Clone size and the V and J calls come from that table; the DNA yielded D and trimming. The sample yields 120,000 or so clones, about 86% seen once. This TCR came from a man between 70 and 80 years old who had recovered from COVID-19. The V gene is TRBV5-1, the J gene TRBJ1-2; the match to TRBD1 covers 8 bases. Source material: peripheral blood. In nucleotides, the CDR3 is TGCGCCAGCAGCTTGGCTCCTACAGGGGGCTATGGCTACACCTTC. It translates to CASSLAPTGGYGYTF.